Listed below are T cell receptor beta chains from one sample, sequenced in a study of cytomegalovirus exposure and HLA in healthy donors. Generated by immunoSEQ multiplex PCR, the TCRdb table keeps only in-frame clones and is missing some. The sample includes some 160,000 clones, 88% of them seen just once. Sequenced: PBMCs. The receptors come from a man between 18 and 29 years old in good health and CMV-seronegative. Both conserved end residues are part of each CDR3. Each record gives: V gene, J gene, CDR3 protein.

TRBV27,TRBJ2-7,CASSLYSGTNEQYF
TRBV11-1,TRBJ2-3,CASSLAGAPTDTQYF
TRBV5-6,TRBJ1-1,CASSQQGGTEAFF
TRBV7-8,TRBJ2-7,CASSLVLVSGTFYEQYF
TRBV10-2,TRBJ1-1,CASVNMNTEAFF
TRBV27,TRBJ1-6,CASSLSWAPAHSPLHF
TRBV25-1,TRBJ1-4,CASSEYGRSTNEKLFF
TRBV5-1,TRBJ2-7,CASSLGSGTYEQYF
TRBV5-1,TRBJ2-5,CASSLAILAGGETQYF
TRBV5-1,TRBJ2-1,CASSKLPTGGKSNEQFF
TRBV10-3,TRBJ2-5,CAIRSSGGGETQYF
TRBV7-9,TRBJ1-1,CASSPNGGQNTEAFF
TRBV5-1,TRBJ1-1,CASRQVLNYTEAFF
TRBV6-6,TRBJ1-3,CASSYGRNTIYF
TRBV27,TRBJ1-1,CASSTFTGLDTEAFF
TRBV6-5,TRBJ1-2,CASSSPDRIHYGYTF
TRBV7-2,TRBJ1-2,CASSLVIGAGDRYTF
TRBV4-1,TRBJ1-2,CASSGLNYGYTF
TRBV6-5,TRBJ2-2,CASSRPDSGPGELFF
TRBV7-9,TRBJ2-3,CASSRPPRGGSPFTDTQYF
TRBV7-9,TRBJ2-1,CASSLVGRRNEQFF
TRBV6-5,TRBJ2-3,CASSYSGRADTQYF
TRBV28,TRBJ2-7,CASSLLLAGGPSYEQYF
TRBV2,TRBJ2-5,CASSKDRGPGETQYF
TRBV27,TRBJ1-2,CASKFAGSYGYTF
TRBV18,TRBJ2-3,CASSTRGTDTQYF
TRBV5-1,TRBJ2-1,CASSLAAGLAEQFF
TRBV5-6,TRBJ1-5,CASSSAHISNQPQHF
TRBV19,TRBJ2-5,CASSGGGHRFLNF
TRBV5-6,TRBJ1-3,CASSAYRSSGNTIYF
TRBV30,TRBJ2-2,CAWSGQGGTGELFF
TRBV7-9,TRBJ1-2,CASSAQGGYGYTF
TRBV15,TRBJ1-4,CATSRGRGLGEKLFF
TRBV19,TRBJ1-1,CASSISVAEAFF
TRBV10-1,TRBJ2-5,CASSDAGAGREAQYF
TRBV25-1,TRBJ2-1,CASSESDRGPRYNEQFF
TRBV7-9,TRBJ1-2,CASSLAPGTGYTF
TRBV19,TRBJ2-5,CASSILGAKGIWETQYF
TRBV15,TRBJ1-1,CATSGGGTGKLEAFF
TRBV27,TRBJ2-3,CASSSPGGTDTQYF
TRBV7-9,TRBJ2-3,CASRGTGWSDTQYF
TRBV6-5,TRBJ2-7,CASSWTGIAEQYF
TRBV29-1,TRBJ2-1,CSVALAGGREQFF
TRBV2,TRBJ1-4,CASSPLPPRDRGGKLFF
TRBV27,TRBJ2-1,CASRSRDRGWNEQFF
TRBV4-2,TRBJ1-2,CASSQEASVPTYGYTF
TRBV5-1,TRBJ1-4,CASSQGLGQTNEKLFF
TRBV7-9,TRBJ2-1,CASSSSASSYNEQFF
TRBV4-1,TRBJ2-5,CASSPAVLLGRETQYF
TRBV5-6,TRBJ2-1,CASSLVDRGSNEQFF
TRBV18,TRBJ1-1,CASSPQAGTLVNTEAFF
TRBV27,TRBJ2-7,CASSSGLSPVYEQYF
TRBV6-4,TRBJ2-4,CASSSDRGAYIQYF
TRBV27,TRBJ2-1,CASRKMGLGEGEQFF
TRBV6-6,TRBJ2-1,CASSSGAGSAYNEQFF
TRBV6-5,TRBJ1-2,CASSLQGARFGYTF
TRBV7-2,TRBJ1-5,CASSLASGTNQPQHF
TRBV6-5,TRBJ2-2,CASGWGQGLLFF
TRBV5-1,TRBJ1-1,CASSFDSPNTEAFF